The T cell receptor (beta chain) under discussion was sequenced for a study of a mutant IDH1 vaccine in newly diagnosed glioma (dated by TCRdb to the early 2020s). For the wider study: Across visits V03 through V10, patients got a total of eight vaccinations, given in weeks 1, 3, 5, 7, 11, 15, 19 and 23. For exploratory analyses, longitudinal TCRB deep sequencing was carried out in under 30 treated patients wherever samples were available. Vaccination was initiated 4-6 weeks after radiotherapy alone, or concurrently with temozolomide cycles in the chemotherapy-containing groups. Peripheral blood was drawn at six visits: V03 (baseline), V05, V07, V10, V12 and V13. Prior to enrollment, patients had been given standard therapy consisting of radiotherapy alone, temozolomide alone, or radiochemotherapy with temozolomide, with the combination given to most patients. Of the approximately 29 treated patients, about 62% were male and 37.5% were female, and a mean age of 40.4 years was recorded.

The label giving this sample's time point can be read as: week 5, during vaccination. Each vaccine dose was 300 ug of a 20-mer mutant IDH1 peptide in Montanide, given subcutaneously with topical imiquimod. Donors had newly diagnosed WHO grade 3 or 4 IDH1-mutant astrocytomas with loss of nuclear ATRX. The samples were drawn from NOA16, a multicentre, single-arm, open-label phase I trial in Germany that tested a mutant IDH1 peptide vaccine in humans for the first time. Genomic DNA for TCRB sequencing was isolated from EDTA blood with the DNeasy Blood and Tissue Kit. The CDR3 contains 14 residues, cysteine and phenylalanine counted. This entry keeps only the CDR3 DNA: 42 bases, framed from base 1. For CDR1 and CDR2, the germline V gene lists SGHRS and YFSETQ. Details on this clone: What this receptor recognizes is not known. Within one base of it there is no much larger clone, and no base qualities were kept.

Overall results and qualifications from the work: The authors noted that analyses of patient blood samples could not be reproduced because of sample limitations. Immune responses induced by the vaccine were seen in over 80% of patients across multiple MHC alleles. Pseudoprogression appeared unrelated to alterations in the top peripheral T cell clonotypes detected by TCRB sequencing. Availability determined which PBMC samples were chosen for TCRB deep sequencing.

The method was the immunoSEQ multiplex PCR assay. The hsTCRB Kit was used according to the manufacturer's protocol to amplify rearranged TCR beta chain sequences. An Illumina MiSeq was used to sequence the TCRB libraries. On the study's bioinformatics: The proprietary platform of the kit vendor was used for demultiplexing, trimming and gene mapping. Not all clones reach the TCRdb copy of this immuneACCESS table, which keeps in-frame sequences only. Checked studies attribute under half of the gap to unresolved V genes and leave the rest unexplained. The V and J calls and clone size come from that table; D and trimming were worked out from the DNA. This sample has approximately 80,000 clones in its table, and 75% to 95% of those were observed once. Just over 0.55% of the sample is held by the ten biggest clonotypes.

This TCR was sampled from a woman aged 50 to 65 with glioma. The sequencing here drew on PBMCs, taken from a glioma patient whose treatment included an IDH1 peptide vaccine. The chain is encoded by TRBV5-1 joined to TRBJ2-5; the junction holds 7 bases that match TRBD1. The better agreement between TRBJ2-7 and the DNA end casts doubt on the J call. The CDR3 region reads CASSFTGASYEQYF. DNA sequence: TGCGCCAGCAGCTTCACAGGGGCTTCCTACGAGCAGTACTTC.